The present T cell receptor (beta chain) was sequenced within a study of beta chain features in type 1 diabetes. This clone has just one count. Its specificity is unknown. Regarding the study as a whole: Because the template was cDNA, high-expressing cells might be over-represented. The analysis here could not establish whether HLA type shapes TCRB rearrangement. Relative to healthy donors, patients appeared to have naive, central memory and Treg TCRB repertoires that were more similar.

CDR3 length: 16 residues. The J segment lost 5 bases and the V segment lost 0 bases, leaving 6 bases of the junction unmatched. Germline V gene lookup returns CDR1 SGHVS and CDR2 FQNEAQ. Expressed TCRB transcripts got sequenced, as all isolated RNA was reverse transcribed. The assay was immunoSEQ multiplex PCR, and TCRdb's table has in-frame clones only and misses some. The sample consists of some 45,000 clones, roughly half of them appearing once. V is TRBV7-8 and J is TRBJ2-5; 10 nucleotides line up with TRBD2. The receptor was derived from a woman in her late teens or twenties in good health. Source material: Tregs from blood. The CDR3 is CASSLASGRLGETQYF. Here the CDR3 DNA reads TGTGCCAGCAGCTTAGCTAGCGGGAGGCTGGGGGAGACCCAGTACTTC.